This entry lists 10 T cell receptor beta chains sequenced from one sample in a study of CD8 T cells in ankylosing spondylitis. One entry per CDR3 protein, called by TCRdb with MiXCR from the 5' RACE reads. The table includes 250,000 or so distinct CDR3 sequences, 10% detected once. The sample comprised blood, either unsorted or a sorted T cell fraction (not recorded which). The origin of the receptors is a male donor with ankylosing spondylitis or in good health (not recorded which).

This clonotype has a count of ten or more. The chain is built from TRBV5-1 and TRBJ2-7; D is perhaps TRBD2 (5 bases). CDR1 SGHRS and CDR2 YFSETQ come from the germline V gene. V lost 4 bases, J lost 2 bases, and 10 bases lay in between. The CDR3 is 13 residues long. The CDR3 protein is CASSTDGTYEQYF. In DNA, the CDR3 is TGCGCCAGCAGCACGGACGGGACCTACGAGCAGTACTTC.

This clonotype was seen a few times. The V call is TRBV25-1, the J call TRBJ2-3; D is unclear. CDR3 size: 16 residues. CDR1 is MGHDK and CDR2 is SYGVNS in the germline V gene. V was pared by 3 bases and J by 0 bases, with 13 bases between. The CDR3 DNA sequence: TGTGCCAGCAGTGATAACAACAGAGCTAGCACAGATACGCAGTATTTT. Its protein is CASSDNNRASTDTQYF.

This clonotype was detected many times. The chain carries TRBV20-1 and TRBJ1-2; 9 bases align to TRBD1. CDR3 length: 14 amino acids. V dropped 6 bases and J dropped 5; count of bases not matched to a gene: 10. The germline V gene has CDR1 DFQATT and CDR2 SNEGSKA (reference sequence). The CDR3 nucleotides are TGCAGTGCCGGGGAGGAGGACAGGGGTTATGGCTACACCTTC. It is translated as CSAGEEDRGYGYTF.

This clonotype was seen ten or more times. The gene calls are TRBV7-8 and TRBJ2-7, with D unresolved. There are 16 residues in the CDR3. The germline V and J ends were trimmed by 5 bases and 6 bases, with 23 bases remaining between them. Germline CDR1 reads SGHVS; CDR2 reads FQNEAQ. The CDR3 is CASSPPSSGPLCEQYF. The CDR3 DNA follows: TGTGCCAGCAGCCCACCCTCCTCCGGGCCCCTTTGCGAGCAGTACTTC.

This clonotype occurred many times. The chain joins TRBV6-6 to TRBJ1-2; TRBD1 matches 8 bases. The CDR3 loop spans 13 amino acids. V lost 6 bases and J lost 3; bases outside the gene matches: 3. The germline CDR1 and CDR2 sequences are MNHNY and SVGAGI (reference sequence). CDR3 DNA: TGTGCCAGCAGGCCACAGGGGGACTATGGCTACACCTTC. Translated: CASRPQGDYGYTF.

Regarding this clonotype: Relative to the germline gene, one junction end is altered; a read error may explain this. The chain carries TRBV4-2 and TRBJ2-1, with 8 bases that match TRBD2. Germline CDR1 and CDR2: LGHNA and YNFKEQ. CDR3 length: 15 amino acids. Here the CDR3 reads CTSSHGTSGDNEQFF. The CDR3 region has the DNA TGTACCAGCAGCCACGGCACTAGCGGAGACAATGAGCAGTTCTTC.

Ten or more counts support this clonotype. The J gene is TRBJ2-3, the V gene TRBV27; TRBD2 agrees at 12 bases. The trim removed 3 bases at V and 4 bases at J, leaving 2 bases unmatched. This CDR3 comprises 15 residues. Per the germline V gene, CDR1 is MNHEY and CDR2 is SMNVEV (reference sequence). DNA of the CDR3: TGTGCCAGCAGTTTCGCTAGCGGGGGGGCAGATACGCAGTATTTT. It yields the protein CASSFASGGADTQYF.

This clonotype has at least ten counts. The V and J genes are TRBV12-3 or TRBV12-4 and TRBJ2-5; D is possibly TRBD2 (6 bases). Trimming stripped 4 bases from V and 5 bases from J, with 11 bases between. This CDR3 is built from 13 residues. The CDR3 sequence: CASSSGGDETQYF. The CDR3 coding sequence is TGTGCCAGCAGTTCCGGAGGGGACGAGACCCAGTACTTC.

This clonotype was recorded once. A read error may produce the germline difference seen at one junction end. CDR3 in DNA: TGTGCCAGCAGCCCGTCCGTGGACAGGGGTCCGCCGCTCTTT. Residues: CASSPSVDRGPPLF. The genes are TRBV7-6 and TRBJ1-1, with TRBD1 identical over 9 bases. Germline CDR1 SGHVS, CDR2 FNYEAQ. The CDR3 is 14 residues long.

This clonotype was recorded many times. The J gene is TRBJ2-3, the V gene TRBV3-1, with TRBD1 matching 7 bases. V lost 1 base and J lost 7; bases outside the gene matches: 14. Germline CDR1 and CDR2: LGHDT and YNNKEL (reference sequence). The CDR3 runs to 17 residues. CDR3 bases: TGTGCCAGCAGCCAAGGCTGGATGACAGGGCGTCCGTATACGCAGTATTTT. Translating gives CASSQGWMTGRPYTQYF.